The clone carrying this T cell receptor beta chain has only one observation. Its cognate antigen is unknown. The data derive from a study of graft-versus-host responses after intestinal transplantation. The CDR3 extends over 14 amino acids. V was cut by 1 base and J by 3 bases, with 10 bases left in between. CDR1 is SEHNR, CDR2 FQNEAQ, per germline (reference sequence). Notes on the study in general: Early post-transplant HvG declines tracked with peak circulating GvH clone levels.

Profiling relied on immunoSEQ multiplex PCR, and the TCRdb table lists in-frame clones only, not all of them. The data show tens of thousands of clones, roughly 91% seen once. This clonotype originated in a human donor who received an intestinal transplant. V gene TRBV7-9 combines with J gene TRBJ2-7; D not resolved. Specimen: unstimulated CD8+ T cells sorted from spleen or lymph node cells, collected before intestinal transplant. In DNA, the CDR3 is TGTGCCAGCAGCTTAGTCTCCCCAGACTACGAGCAGTACTTC. It codes for CASSLVSPDYEQYF.